This T cell receptor (beta chain) comes out of a study of PD-1 blockade in mismatch repair-deficient tumors. The table lists this clone with a count of one. The antigen is unknown. Trimming took 6 bases from V and 6 from J, leaving 15 bases between them. The CDR3 covers 14 residues. Per germline, CDR1 MDHEN and CDR2 SYDVKM. Time point defined: approximately 10-day in vitro stimulation with candidate mutation-associated neoantigen peptide 1. Every patient had mismatch repair deficiency by PCR or immunohistochemistry. Each of over five ELISpot-reactive candidate peptides was used for approximately nine-day stimulation. Some clones are missing from TCRdb's copy, which holds only in-frame ones; the method was immunoSEQ multiplex PCR. This sample has several thousand clones, with roughly 87% found just once.

The chain uses TRBV28 and TRBJ1-5; D not resolved. Sample: cells cultured in vitro, taken from a patient treated with pembrolizumab. This clonotype was obtained from an adult with mismatch repair-deficient cancer. As DNA, the CDR3 is TGTGCCAGCAGCTTAGAAGGAGGGTTTCAGCCCCAGCATTTT. This encodes CASSLEGGFQPQHF.